Below are 2 T cell receptor beta chains sequenced from a single sample in a study of neurological immune-mediated disorders. TCRdb recomputed calls from the 5' RACE reads with MiXCR, one row per CDR3 protein. In the table there are 35,000 to 45,000 distinct CDR3 sequences, over 12% of which are singletons. The sequenced sample was PBMCs. Every receptor here comes from a woman aged 50 to 60 with HTLV-1-associated myelopathy (HAM/TSP).

This clonotype was seen many times. The J gene is TRBJ2-2, the V gene TRBV20-1; 9 bases line up with TRBD2. The CDR3 is made up of 15 amino acids. The V segment lost 4 bases and the J segment 5 bases; nucleotides outside the gene matches: 8. Germline loops: CDR1 DFQATT, CDR2 SNEGSKA (reference sequence). This CDR3 is CSAISSGGVTGELFF. The CDR3 nucleotides are TGCAGTGCTATAAGTAGCGGGGGCGTTACCGGGGAGCTGTTTTTT.

A few counts support this clonotype. This rearrangement joins TRBV12-3 or TRBV12-4 to TRBJ2-5; 7 bases match TRBD1. The V segment lost 2 bases and the J segment 2 bases; nucleotides outside the gene matches: 11. This CDR3 has 17 amino acids. The CDR3 DNA follows: TGTGCCAGCAGTTTAAAAAGGCAGAGGGGGCTACAAGAGACCCAGTACTTC. Encoded protein: CASSLKRQRGLQETQYF.